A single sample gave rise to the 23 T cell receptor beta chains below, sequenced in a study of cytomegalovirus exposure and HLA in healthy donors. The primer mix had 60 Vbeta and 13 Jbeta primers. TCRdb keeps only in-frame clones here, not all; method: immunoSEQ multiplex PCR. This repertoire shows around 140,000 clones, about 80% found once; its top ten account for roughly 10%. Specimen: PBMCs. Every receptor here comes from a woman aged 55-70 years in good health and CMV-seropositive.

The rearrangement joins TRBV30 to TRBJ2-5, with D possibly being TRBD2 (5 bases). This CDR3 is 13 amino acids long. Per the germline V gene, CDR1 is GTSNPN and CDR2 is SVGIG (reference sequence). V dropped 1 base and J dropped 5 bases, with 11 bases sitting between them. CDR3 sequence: CAWSGPGWETQYF. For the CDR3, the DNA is TGTGCCTGGAGTGGACCGGGGTGGGAGACCCAGTACTTC.

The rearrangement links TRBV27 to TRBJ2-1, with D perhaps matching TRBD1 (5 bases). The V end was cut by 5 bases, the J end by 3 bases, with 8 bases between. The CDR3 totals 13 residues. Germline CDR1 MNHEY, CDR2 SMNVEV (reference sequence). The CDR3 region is CASSLDSYNEQFF. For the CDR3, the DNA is TGTGCCAGCAGTCTCGACAGCTACAATGAGCAGTTCTTC.

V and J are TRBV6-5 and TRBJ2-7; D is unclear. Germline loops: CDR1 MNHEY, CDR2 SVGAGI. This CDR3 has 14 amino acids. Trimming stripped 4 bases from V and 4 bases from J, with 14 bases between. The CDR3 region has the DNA TGTGCCAGCAGTTCTCTCAGCGATAGGTACGAGCAGTACTTC. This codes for CASSSLSDRYEQYF.

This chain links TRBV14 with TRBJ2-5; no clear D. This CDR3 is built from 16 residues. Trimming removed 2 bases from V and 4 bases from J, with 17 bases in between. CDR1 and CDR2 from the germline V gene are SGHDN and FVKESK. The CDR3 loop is CASSQQDTSFSETQYF. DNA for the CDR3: TGTGCCAGCAGCCAACAAGACACCTCGTTCTCAGAGACCCAGTACTTC.

This CDR3 reads CASSQEFRGLDNEQFF. In DNA form, the CDR3 reads TGCGCCAGCAGCCAAGAATTCAGGGGGCTTGACAATGAGCAGTTCTTC. The chain is built from TRBV4-1 and TRBJ2-1; 8 bases align to TRBD1. From germline, CDR1 is MGHRA and CDR2 YSYEKL. The CDR3 has 16 residues. V shed 0 bases, J shed 5 bases, and the junction held 6 bases outside the gene matches.

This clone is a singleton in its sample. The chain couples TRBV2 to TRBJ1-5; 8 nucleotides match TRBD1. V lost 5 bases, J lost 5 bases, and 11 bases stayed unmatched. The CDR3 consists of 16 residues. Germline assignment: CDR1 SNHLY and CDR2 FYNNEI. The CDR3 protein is CASSSSGSGGYQPQHF. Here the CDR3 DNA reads TGTGCCAGCAGTAGTTCAGGGTCAGGGGGCTATCAGCCCCAGCATTTT.

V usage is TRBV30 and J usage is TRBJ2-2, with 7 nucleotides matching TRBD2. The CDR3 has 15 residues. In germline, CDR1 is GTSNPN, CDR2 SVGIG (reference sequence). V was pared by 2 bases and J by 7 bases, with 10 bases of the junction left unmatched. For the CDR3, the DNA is TGTGCCTGGAGTAAGACTAGCCGGATAATCGGGGAGCTGTTTTTT. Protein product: CAWSKTSRIIGELFF.

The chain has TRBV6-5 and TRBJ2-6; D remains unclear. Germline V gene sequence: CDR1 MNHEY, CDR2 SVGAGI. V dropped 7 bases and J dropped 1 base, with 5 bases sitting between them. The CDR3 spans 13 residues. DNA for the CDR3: TGTGCCAGCAACGCGTCTGGGGCCAACGTCCTGACTTTC. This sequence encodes CASNASGANVLTF.

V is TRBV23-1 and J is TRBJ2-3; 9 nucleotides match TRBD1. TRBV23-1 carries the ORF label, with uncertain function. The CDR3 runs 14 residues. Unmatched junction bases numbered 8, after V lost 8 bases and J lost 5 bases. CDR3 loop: CASRTGGRGDTQYF. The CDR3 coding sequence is TGCGCCAGCCGCACAGGGGGCAGAGGAGATACGCAGTATTTT.

CDR3 coding DNA: TGTGCCATCAGTGACGGCGACGCTAGCGGGAGGGATACGCAGTATTTT. Encoded protein: CAISDGDASGRDTQYF. J is TRBJ2-3 and V is TRBV10-3, with 11 bases lining up with TRBD2. Losses at the gene ends were 3 bases for V and 6 bases for J; bases not matched to a gene: 8. From germline, CDR1 is ENHRY and CDR2 SYGVKD. CDR3 length equals 16 residues.

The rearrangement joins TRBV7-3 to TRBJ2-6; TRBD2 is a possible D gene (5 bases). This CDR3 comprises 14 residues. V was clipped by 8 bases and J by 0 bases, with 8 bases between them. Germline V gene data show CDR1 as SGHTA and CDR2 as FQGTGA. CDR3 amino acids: CASSSSSGANVLTF. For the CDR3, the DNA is TGTGCCAGCTCTAGCAGCTCTGGGGCCAACGTCCTGACTTTC.

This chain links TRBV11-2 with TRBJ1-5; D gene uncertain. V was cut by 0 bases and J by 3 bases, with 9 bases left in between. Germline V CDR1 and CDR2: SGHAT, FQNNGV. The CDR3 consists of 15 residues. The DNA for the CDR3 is TGTGCCAGCAGCTTAGATGGAGGACCCAATCAGCCCCAGCATTTT. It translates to CASSLDGGPNQPQHF.

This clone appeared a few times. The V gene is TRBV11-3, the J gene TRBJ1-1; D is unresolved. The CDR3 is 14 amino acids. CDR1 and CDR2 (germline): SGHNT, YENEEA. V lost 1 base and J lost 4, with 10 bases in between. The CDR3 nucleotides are TGTGCCAGCAGCTTAGGATACACCAGCACTGAAGCTTTCTTT. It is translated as CASSLGYTSTEAFF. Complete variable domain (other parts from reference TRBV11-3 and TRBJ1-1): EAGVVQSPRYKIIEKKQPVAFWCNPISGHNTLYWYLQNLGQGPELLIRYENEEAVDDSQLPKDRFSAERLKGVDSTLKIQPAELGDSAVYLCASSLGYTSTEAFFGQGTRLTVV.

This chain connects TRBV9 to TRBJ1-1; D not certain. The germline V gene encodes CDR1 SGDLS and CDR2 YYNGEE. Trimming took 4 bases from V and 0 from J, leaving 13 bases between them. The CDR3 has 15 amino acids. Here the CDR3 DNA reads TGTGCCAGCAGCCCTCGACAAGGTATGAACACTGAAGCTTTCTTT. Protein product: CASSPRQGMNTEAFF.

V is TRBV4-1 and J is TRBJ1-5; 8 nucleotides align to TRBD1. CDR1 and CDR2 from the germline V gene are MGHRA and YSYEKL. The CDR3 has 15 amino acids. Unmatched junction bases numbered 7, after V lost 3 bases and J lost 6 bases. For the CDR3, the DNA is TGCGCCAGCAGCCAGGGGACAGGCTGGAGTCAGCCCCAGCATTTT. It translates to CASSQGTGWSQPQHF.

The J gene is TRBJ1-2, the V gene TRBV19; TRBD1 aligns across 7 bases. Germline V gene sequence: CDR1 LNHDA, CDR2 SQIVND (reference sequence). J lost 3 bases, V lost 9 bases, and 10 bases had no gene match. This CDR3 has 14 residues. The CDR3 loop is CASTPRTGDYGYTF. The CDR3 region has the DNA TGTGCCAGCACCCCGCGGACAGGTGACTATGGCTACACCTTC.

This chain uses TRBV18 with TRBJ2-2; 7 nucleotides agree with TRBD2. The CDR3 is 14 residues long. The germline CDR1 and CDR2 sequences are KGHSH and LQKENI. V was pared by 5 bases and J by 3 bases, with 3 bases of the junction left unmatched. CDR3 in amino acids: CASSALADTGELFF. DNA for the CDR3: TGTGCCAGCTCAGCTCTAGCGGACACCGGGGAGCTGTTTTTT.

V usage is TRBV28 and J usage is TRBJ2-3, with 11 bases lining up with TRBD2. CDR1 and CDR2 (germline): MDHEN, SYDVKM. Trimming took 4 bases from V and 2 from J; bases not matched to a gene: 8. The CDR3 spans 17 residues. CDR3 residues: CASSSHSGRGHTDTQYF. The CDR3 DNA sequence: TGTGCCAGCAGTTCCCATAGCGGGAGGGGGCACACAGATACGCAGTATTTT.

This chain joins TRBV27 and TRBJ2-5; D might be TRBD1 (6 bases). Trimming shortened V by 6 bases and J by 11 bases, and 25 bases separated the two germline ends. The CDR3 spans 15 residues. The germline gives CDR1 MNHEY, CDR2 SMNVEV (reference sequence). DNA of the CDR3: TGTGCCAGCAGGATGGGACAAGGAGTTCCTGTGGAGCAGTACTTC. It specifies CASRMGQGVPVEQYF.

The CDR3 region is CAWSRGAGGQTQYF. The CDR3 DNA sequence: TGTGCCTGGAGCCGAGGGGCGGGAGGGCAGACCCAGTACTTC. V and J are TRBV30 and TRBJ2-5; 9 nucleotides match TRBD2. There are 14 residues in the CDR3. CDR1 GTSNPN and CDR2 SVGIG come from the germline V gene (reference sequence). Trimming at V came to 3 bases and at J to 6 bases, leaving 8 bases not matched to a gene.

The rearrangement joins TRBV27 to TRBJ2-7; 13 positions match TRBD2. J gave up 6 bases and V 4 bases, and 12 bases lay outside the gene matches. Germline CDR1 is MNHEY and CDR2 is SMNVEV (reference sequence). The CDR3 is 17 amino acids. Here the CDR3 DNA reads TGTGCCAGCAGTTCACCGGGACTAGCGGGGTCGGACGGCGAGCAGTACTTC. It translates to CASSSPGLAGSDGEQYF.

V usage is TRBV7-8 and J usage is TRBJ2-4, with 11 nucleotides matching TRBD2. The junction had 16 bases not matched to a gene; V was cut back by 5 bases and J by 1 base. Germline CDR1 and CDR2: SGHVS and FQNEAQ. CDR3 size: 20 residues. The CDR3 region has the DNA TGTGCCAGCAGCCGCTACCAGGCTAGCGGGAGGACTTCGGCCAAAAACATTCAGTACTTC. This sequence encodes CASSRYQASGRTSAKNIQYF.

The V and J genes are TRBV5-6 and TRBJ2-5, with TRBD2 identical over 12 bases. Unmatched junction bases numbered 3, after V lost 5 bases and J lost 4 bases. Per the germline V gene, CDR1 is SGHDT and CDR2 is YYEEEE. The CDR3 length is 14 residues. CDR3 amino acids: CASSGLAGIETQYF. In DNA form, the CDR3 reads TGTGCCAGCAGTGGACTAGCGGGAATAGAGACCCAGTACTTC.